This TCR beta chain was identified during a study of blood T cell repertoires in COVID-19. Study details: PBMCs, B-cell-depleted T cells, or T cells provided the cDNA or gDNA that made up the material.

Assignments of participants to cohorts depended upon their own reported clinical history. The V gene lost 7 bases and the J gene lost 1 base, with 13 bases spanning the gap. Per germline, CDR1 SNHLY and CDR2 FYNNEI. CDR3 length: 14 amino acids. As handled by the study authors: Amplification of reference gene primers was used by the study to estimate nucleated cell counts. Generated by immunoSEQ multiplex PCR, the TCRdb table keeps only in-frame clones and is missing some. D and trimming were read from the DNA, whereas the V and J calls and clone size are those reported in that table. The sample lists approximately 170,000 clones, roughly 80% occurring once.

What was sequenced was PBMCs or T cells enriched from blood (not recorded which). The rearrangement links TRBV2 to TRBJ1-1; a possible D gene is TRBD1 (6 bases). The origin of this receptor is a woman aged 25-40 years who had recovered from COVID-19. CDR3 residues: CASKLDRKNTEAFF. The CDR3 DNA reads as TGTGCCAGCAAACTAGACAGGAAGAACACTGAAGCTTTCTTT.